The 16 T cell receptor beta chains listed next were all sequenced from one sample in a study of shared clonotypes between healthy human individuals. Data came from immunoSEQ multiplex PCR; TCRdb stores just in-frame clones and leaves some out. The sample has about 1.1 million clones, 70% to 80% seen once. Input material: memory CD4+ T cells from PBMCs. Described subset: CD45RA-negative fraction. Source of these receptors: a man aged 18 to 30 in good health. Some clones in this sample may be carry-over from other donors' samples.

V and J are TRBV29-1 and TRBJ2-1; D is perhaps TRBD1 (5 bases). This CDR3 is built from 13 residues. From germline, CDR1 is SQVTM and CDR2 ANQGSEA. Trimming stripped 4 bases from V and 7 bases from J, with 14 bases between. CDR3 coding DNA: TGCAGCGTTGCAGGGCAGGGTCGGAATGAGCAGTTCTTC. It translates to CSVAGQGRNEQFF.

V gene TRBV5-4 combines with J gene TRBJ2-2, with 12 bases matching TRBD2. CDR3 size: 17 residues. V dropped 4 bases and J dropped 4; count of bases not matched to a gene: 8. Germline V lookup: CDR1 SGHNT, CDR2 YYREEE (reference sequence). The CDR3 reads CASSGGTSGFVTGELFF. The CDR3 region has the DNA TGTGCCAGCAGCGGGGGGACTAGCGGGTTTGTCACCGGGGAGCTGTTTTTT.

The V gene is TRBV30, the J gene TRBJ1-5; TRBD1 matches 7 bases. The CDR3 is made up of 14 amino acids. J was trimmed by 4 bases and V by 3 bases; bases with no gene match: 6. The germline CDR1 and CDR2 sequences are GTSNPN and SVGIG (reference sequence). The CDR3 protein is CAWSVQQGNQPQHF. DNA for the CDR3: TGTGCCTGGAGCGTTCAACAGGGGAATCAGCCCCAGCATTTT. The full variable domain, rest sourced from reference TRBV30 and TRBJ1-5, is SQTIHQWPATLVQPVGSPLSLECTVEGTSNPNLYWYRQAAGRGLQLLFYSVGIGQISSEVPQNLSASRPQDRQFILSSKKLLLSDSGFYLCAWSVQQGNQPQHFGDGTRLSIL.

The chain carries TRBV5-6 and TRBJ2-3, with D possibly being TRBD2 (6 bases). The V end lost 1 base, the J end lost 2 bases, and 14 bases lay between the germline ends. The CDR3 covers 16 residues. In germline, CDR1 is SGHDT, CDR2 YYEEEE. This CDR3 is CASSLFDRGITDTQYF. For the CDR3, the DNA is TGTGCCAGCAGCTTGTTCGATCGCGGGATCACAGATACGCAGTATTTT.

The J gene is TRBJ1-2, the V gene TRBV4-1; D remains ambiguous. CDR3 length: 18 residues. Trimming pared 1 base from V and 5 bases from J, leaving 23 bases between. The germline V gene has CDR1 MGHRA and CDR2 YSYEKL. CDR3: CASSQVIRSHTHKYGYTF. The DNA of the CDR3 is TGCGCCAGCAGCCAAGTGATTCGGTCTCACACCCACAAATATGGCTACACCTTC.

V usage is TRBV7-2 and J usage is TRBJ2-7; TRBD2 matches at 9 bases. J lost 0 bases, V lost 3 bases, and 9 bases had no gene match. Germline values: CDR1 SGHTA, CDR2 FQGNSA. The CDR3 covers 17 residues. In DNA, the CDR3 is TGTGCCAGCAGCTTCCGGTCTAGCGGGACTTACTCCTACGAGCAGTACTTC. Its protein product is CASSFRSSGTYSYEQYF.

The CDR3 region has the DNA TGCAGCGTCCCCGGGACAGATAAATACAATGAGCAGTTCTTC. Its translation is CSVPGTDKYNEQFF. The V call is TRBV29-1, the J call TRBJ2-1, with 7 bases fitting TRBD1. Germline assignment: CDR1 SQVTM and CDR2 ANQGSEA. Trimming took 6 bases from V and 4 from J; bases not matched to a gene: 9. The CDR3 is made up of 14 amino acids.

The chain links TRBV18 to TRBJ2-2, with 8 positions matching TRBD2. The CDR3 is 17 amino acids. The V gene's germline CDR1 is KGHSH and CDR2 LQKENI. J gave up 6 bases and V 6 bases, and 15 bases lay outside the gene matches. CDR3 loop: CASSRRGSGSVPGELFF. CDR3 DNA: TGTGCCAGCTCCCGACGGGGGAGCGGGAGTGTTCCCGGGGAGCTGTTTTTT. The full variable domain, with the rest looked up from reference TRBV18 and TRBJ2-2, is NAGVMQNPRHLVRRRGQEARLRCSPMKGHSHVYWYRQLPEEGLKFMVYLQKENIIDESGMPKERFSAEFPKEGPSILRIQQVVRGDSAAYFCASSRRGSGSVPGELFFGEGSRLTVL.

The chain combines TRBV27 with TRBJ2-7; 7 nucleotides line up with TRBD2. From germline, CDR1 is MNHEY and CDR2 SMNVEV (reference sequence). Unmatched junction bases numbered 4, after V lost 4 bases and J lost 1 base. There are 14 residues in the CDR3. The CDR3 region is CASSSAGASYEQYF. The CDR3, as DNA: TGTGCCAGCAGTTCGGCGGGAGCATCCTACGAGCAGTACTTC.

Regarding this clone: This may be a read error: a much more frequent sequence differs by one nucleotide. Distinct nucleotide sequences in the sample also encode this CDR3. V and J are TRBV28 and TRBJ1-1; D remains unclear. Germline assignment: CDR1 MDHEN and CDR2 SYDVKM. V was cut by 6 bases and J by 1 base, with 9 bases left in between. CDR3 length: 13 amino acids. CDR3 DNA: TGTGCCAGCAGCCCAACAGCGAACACTGAAGCTTTCTTT. This sequence encodes CASSPTANTEAFF.

The gene calls are TRBV28 and TRBJ1-5; D is possibly TRBD1 (5 bases). CDR1 MDHEN and CDR2 SYDVKM come from the germline V gene. The CDR3 is 16 residues long. The V gene lost 6 bases and the J gene lost 0 bases, with 15 bases spanning the gap. The DNA for the CDR3 is TGTGCCAGCAGCCTACCTCCGGGGCATAGCAATCAGCCCCAGCATTTT. Translating gives CASSLPPGHSNQPQHF.

J is TRBJ1-3 and V is TRBV6-5, with D tentatively TRBD1 (5 bases). V was clipped by 2 bases and J by 4 bases, with 6 bases between them. CDR3 length: 13 residues. The germline V gene encodes CDR1 MNHEY and CDR2 SVGAGI. DNA of the CDR3: TGTGCCAGCAGTTACGACAGAGGAAACACCATATATTTT. Protein: CASSYDRGNTIYF.

CDR3 residues: CASSSFGGGYGYTF. CDR3 nucleotides: TGTGCCAGCAGTAGCTTCGGGGGAGGCTATGGCTACACCTTC. The V gene is TRBV6-6, the J gene TRBJ1-2, with D possibly TRBD1 on 5 matching bases. The CDR3 contains 14 residues. Germline CDR1 MNHNY, CDR2 SVGAGI (reference sequence). V was shortened by 5 bases and J by 4 bases, with 14 bases between the two germline ends.

This chain uses TRBV11-2 with TRBJ1-1; D gene ambiguous. Trimming stripped 3 bases from V and 3 bases from J, with 11 bases between. The CDR3 is made up of 14 amino acids. CDR1 is SGHAT and CDR2 is FQNNGV in the germline V gene. The DNA of the CDR3 is TGTGCCAGCAGCTTTACCCGCAGATACACTGAAGCTTTCTTT. Amino acid sequence: CASSFTRRYTEAFF.

J is TRBJ1-5 and V is TRBV29-1; the D is unclear. V was shortened by 4 bases and J by 5 bases, with 9 bases between the two germline ends. Germline CDR1 reads SQVTM; CDR2 reads ANQGSEA. This CDR3 is built from 12 residues. The CDR3 nucleotides read TGCAGCGTTGCTAATGGGGATCAGCCCCAGCATTTT. Protein sequence: CSVANGDQPQHF.

The V and J genes are TRBV5-1 and TRBJ2-3; 8 nucleotides agree with TRBD1. The CDR3 covers 15 residues. Germline lookup yields CDR1 SGHRS and CDR2 YFSETQ. Germline trimming cut 4 bases from V and 3 bases from J; bases unmatched to any gene: 7. The chain's CDR3 is CASSPQGDRTDTQYF. In nucleotides, the CDR3 is TGCGCCAGCAGCCCACAGGGGGACAGGACAGATACGCAGTATTTT.